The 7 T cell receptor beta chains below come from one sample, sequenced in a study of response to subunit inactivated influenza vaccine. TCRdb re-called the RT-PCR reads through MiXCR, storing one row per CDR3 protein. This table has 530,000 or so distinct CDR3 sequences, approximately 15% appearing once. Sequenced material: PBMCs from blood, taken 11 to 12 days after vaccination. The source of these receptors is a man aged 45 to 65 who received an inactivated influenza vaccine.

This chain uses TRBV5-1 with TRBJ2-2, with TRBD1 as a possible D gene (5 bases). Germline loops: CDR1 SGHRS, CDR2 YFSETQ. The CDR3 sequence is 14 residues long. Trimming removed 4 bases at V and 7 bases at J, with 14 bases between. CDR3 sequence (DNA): TGCGCCAGCAGCACGGACACCTATATCGGGGAGCTGTTTTTT. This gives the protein CASSTDTYIGELFF.

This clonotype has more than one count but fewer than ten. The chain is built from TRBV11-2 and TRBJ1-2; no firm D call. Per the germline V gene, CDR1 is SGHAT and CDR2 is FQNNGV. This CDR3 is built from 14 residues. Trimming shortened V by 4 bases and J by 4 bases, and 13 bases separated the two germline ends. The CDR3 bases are TGTGCCAGCAGCTCCCCGGCCACCCGCTATGGCTACACCTTC. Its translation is CASSSPATRYGYTF.

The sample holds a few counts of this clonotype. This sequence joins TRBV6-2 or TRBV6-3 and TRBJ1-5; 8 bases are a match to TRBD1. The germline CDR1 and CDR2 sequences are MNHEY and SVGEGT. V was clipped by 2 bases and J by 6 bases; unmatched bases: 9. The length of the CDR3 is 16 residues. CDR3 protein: CASSYRYQGAGQPQHF. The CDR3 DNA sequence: TGTGCCAGCAGTTACCGTTACCAGGGGGCAGGTCAGCCCCAGCATTTT.

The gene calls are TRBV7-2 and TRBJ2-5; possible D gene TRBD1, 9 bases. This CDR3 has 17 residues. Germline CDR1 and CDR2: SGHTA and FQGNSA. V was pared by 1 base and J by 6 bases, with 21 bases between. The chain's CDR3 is CASSLGGLAGTGKTQYF. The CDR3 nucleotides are TGTGCCAGCAGCTTAGGGGGTTTAGCGGGGACAGGGAAGACCCAGTACTTC.

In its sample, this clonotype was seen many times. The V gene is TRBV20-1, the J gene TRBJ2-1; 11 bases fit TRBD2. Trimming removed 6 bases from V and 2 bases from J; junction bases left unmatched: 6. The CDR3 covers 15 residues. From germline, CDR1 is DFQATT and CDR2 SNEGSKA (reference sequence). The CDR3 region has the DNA TGCAGTGCAAGCGGACTAGCGGGCACCTACAATGAGCAGTTCTTC. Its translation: CSASGLAGTYNEQFF.

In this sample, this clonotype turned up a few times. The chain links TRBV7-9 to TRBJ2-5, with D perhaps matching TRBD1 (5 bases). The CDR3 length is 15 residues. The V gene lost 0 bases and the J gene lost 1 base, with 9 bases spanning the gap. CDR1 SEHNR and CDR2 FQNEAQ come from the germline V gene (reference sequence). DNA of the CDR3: TGTGCCAGCAGCTTAGCCCCCGACAGCCAAGAGACCCAGTACTTC. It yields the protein CASSLAPDSQETQYF. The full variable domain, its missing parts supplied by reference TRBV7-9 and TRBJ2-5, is DTGVSQNPRHKITKRGQNVTFRCDPISEHNRLYWYRQTLGQGPEFLTYFQNEAQLEKSRLLSDRFSAERPKGSFSTLEIQRTEQGDSAMYLCASSLAPDSQETQYFGPGTRLLVL.

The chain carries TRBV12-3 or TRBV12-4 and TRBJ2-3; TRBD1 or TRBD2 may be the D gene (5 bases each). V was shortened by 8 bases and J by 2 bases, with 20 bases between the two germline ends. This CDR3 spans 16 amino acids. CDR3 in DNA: TGTGCCAGCTCAGTTTTACTCGGGGCCCACACAGATACGCAGTATTTT. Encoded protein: CASSVLLGAHTDTQYF.